This note documents a single T cell receptor (beta chain) sequence. RNA, at about 0.45 to 1 ug, was reverse transcribed with random hexamers. Across 54 Vbeta and 13 Jbeta, immunoSEQ multiplex PCR amplified TCR beta CDR3. A single record per CDR3 protein comes from TCRdb applying MiXCR to the immunoSEQ multiplex PCR reads. The sample has roughly 200,000 distinct CDR3 sequences; just under 95% are singletons. This sample was included in a study of CD8 T cells in Susac syndrome. This CDR3 is built from 14 residues. V lost 3 bases, J lost 0 bases, and 12 bases lay in between. CDR1 and CDR2 from the germline V gene are DFQATT and SNEGSKA (reference sequence). TCR beta from blood CD8+ and CD4+ T cells was sequenced.

The sample comprised CD4+ T cells from PBMCs. The sequence was collected from a human donor in good health. J is TRBJ2-7 and V is TRBV20-1; possible D gene TRBD1, 5 bases. CDR3 loop: CSASSRALSYEQYF. The DNA of the CDR3 is TGCAGTGCTAGCTCCAGGGCCCTCTCCTACGAGCAGTACTTC.